This T cell receptor beta chain was recovered during a study of cytomegalovirus exposure and HLA in healthy donors. PCR primers comprised 60 Vbeta and 13 Jbeta primers. TCRdb's copy holds only in-frame clones and misses some; the assay was immunoSEQ multiplex PCR. The table lists around 130,000 clones, 80% of them singletons. There are 15 residues in the CDR3. The V gene lost 1 base and the J gene lost 6 bases, with 19 bases spanning the gap. CDR1 is GTSNPN, CDR2 SVGIG, per germline (reference sequence). V and J are TRBV30 and TRBJ2-7; no firm D call. This clonotype originated in a middle-aged man in good health and CMV-seronegative. The material sequenced was PBMCs. The CDR3 region is CAWSGGWSLDSEQYF. CDR3 nucleotide sequence: TGTGCCTGGAGTGGTGGATGGAGCCTGGATTCCGAGCAGTACTTC.